Here is one T cell receptor beta chain with its context. Its antigen remains unidentified. The data originate from a study of blood T cells in healthy people across ages. This CDR3 is built from 15 residues. Trimming took off 2 bases at V and 4 bases at J, with 16 bases between the two ends. CDR1 is GTSNPN and CDR2 is SVGIG in the germline V gene (reference sequence). Alongside a J-beta primer mix, a sample-barcoded 5' primer served in a second PCR lasting 7 to 11 cycles. Each CDR3 protein is one row after TCRdb ran MiXCR on the 5' RACE reads. The data contain 540,000 or so distinct CDR3 sequences, more than 45% of them singletons. General study points: Age advanced and TCR beta diversity per million T cells fell, roughly linearly.

The V call is TRBV30, the J call TRBJ2-3; the D gene could be TRBD1 or TRBD2 (5 bases each). The sequenced material came from blood. The clonotype originates from a man aged 80 or over in good health. For the CDR3, the DNA is TGTGCCTGGAGTCCGAGGGGCAGGGACCCAGATACGCAGTATTTT. Its protein is CAWSPRGRDPDTQYF.